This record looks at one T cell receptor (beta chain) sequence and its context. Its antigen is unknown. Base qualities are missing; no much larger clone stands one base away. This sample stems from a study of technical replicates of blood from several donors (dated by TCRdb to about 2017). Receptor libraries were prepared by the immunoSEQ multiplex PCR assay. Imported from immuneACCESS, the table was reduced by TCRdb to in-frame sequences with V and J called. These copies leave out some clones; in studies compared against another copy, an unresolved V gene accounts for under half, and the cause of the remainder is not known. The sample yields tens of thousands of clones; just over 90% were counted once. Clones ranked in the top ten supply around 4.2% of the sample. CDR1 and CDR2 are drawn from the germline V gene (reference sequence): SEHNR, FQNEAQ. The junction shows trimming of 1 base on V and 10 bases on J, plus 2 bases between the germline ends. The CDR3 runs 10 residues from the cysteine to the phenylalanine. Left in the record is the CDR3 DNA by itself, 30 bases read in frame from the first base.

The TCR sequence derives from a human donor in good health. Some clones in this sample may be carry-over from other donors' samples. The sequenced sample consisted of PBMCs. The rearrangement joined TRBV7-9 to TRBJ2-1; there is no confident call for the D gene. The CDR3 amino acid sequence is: CASSLVEQFF. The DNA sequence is TGTGCCAGCAGCTTAGTAGAGCAGTTCTTC.